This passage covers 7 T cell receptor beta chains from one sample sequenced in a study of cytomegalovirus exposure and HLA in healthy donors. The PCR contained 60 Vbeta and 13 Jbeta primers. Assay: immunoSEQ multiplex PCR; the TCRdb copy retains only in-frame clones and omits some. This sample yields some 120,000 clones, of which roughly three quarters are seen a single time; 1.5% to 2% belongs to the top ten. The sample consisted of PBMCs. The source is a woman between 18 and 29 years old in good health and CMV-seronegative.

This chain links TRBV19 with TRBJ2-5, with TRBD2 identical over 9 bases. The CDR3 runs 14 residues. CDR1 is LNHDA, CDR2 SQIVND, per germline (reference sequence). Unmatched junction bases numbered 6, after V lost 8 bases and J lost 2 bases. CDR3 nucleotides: TGTGCCAGTGGGACTAGCCTTGTTCAAGAGACCCAGTACTTC. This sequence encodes CASGTSLVQETQYF.

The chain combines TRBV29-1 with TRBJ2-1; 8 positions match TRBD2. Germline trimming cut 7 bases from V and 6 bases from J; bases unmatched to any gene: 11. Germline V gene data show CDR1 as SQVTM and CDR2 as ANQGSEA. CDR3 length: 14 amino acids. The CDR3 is CSAGGLALGNEQFF. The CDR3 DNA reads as TGCAGCGCCGGCGGACTAGCCTTGGGCAATGAGCAGTTCTTC.

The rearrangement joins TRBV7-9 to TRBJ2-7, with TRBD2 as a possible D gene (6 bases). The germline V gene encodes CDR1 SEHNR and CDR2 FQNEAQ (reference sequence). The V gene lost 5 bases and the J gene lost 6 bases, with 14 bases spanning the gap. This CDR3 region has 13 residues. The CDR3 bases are TGTGCCAGCAGCCTCGGGACTCCTACCGAGCAGTACTTC. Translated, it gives CASSLGTPTEQYF.

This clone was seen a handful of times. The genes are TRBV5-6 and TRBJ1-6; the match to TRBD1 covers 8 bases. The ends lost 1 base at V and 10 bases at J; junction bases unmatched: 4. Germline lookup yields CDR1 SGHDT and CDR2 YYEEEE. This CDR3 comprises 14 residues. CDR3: CASSLWDRRSPLHF. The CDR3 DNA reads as TGTGCCAGCAGCTTGTGGGACAGGCGGTCACCCCTCCACTTT.

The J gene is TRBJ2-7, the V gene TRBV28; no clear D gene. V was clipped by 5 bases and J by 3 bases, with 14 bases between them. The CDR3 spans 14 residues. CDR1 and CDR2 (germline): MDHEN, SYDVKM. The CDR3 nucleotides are TGTGCCAGCAGTCCCCGTTCGTTGCGCTACGAGCAGTACTTC. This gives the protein CASSPRSLRYEQYF.

CDR3 sequence: CASIIRRGGYNEQFF. CDR3 DNA: TGTGCCAGCATTATAAGGAGGGGGGGCTACAATGAGCAGTTCTTC. The rearrangement links TRBV27 to TRBJ2-1, with D maybe TRBD2 (7 bases). Looked up from germline, CDR1 is MNHEY and CDR2 is SMNVEV (reference sequence). This CDR3 region has 15 residues. V was clipped by 7 bases and J by 3 bases, with 16 bases between them.

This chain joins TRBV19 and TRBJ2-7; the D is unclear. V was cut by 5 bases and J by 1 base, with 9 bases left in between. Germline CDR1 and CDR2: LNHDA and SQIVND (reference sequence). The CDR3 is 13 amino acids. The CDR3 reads CASSSTRSYEQYF. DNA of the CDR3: TGTGCCAGTAGTTCCACGCGTTCCTACGAGCAGTACTTC. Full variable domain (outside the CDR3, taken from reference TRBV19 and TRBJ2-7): DGGITQSPKYLFRKEGQNVTLSCEQNLNHDAMYWYRQDPGQGLRLIYYSQIVNDFQKGDIAEGYSVSREKKESFPLTVTSAQKNPTAFYLCASSSTRSYEQYFGPGTRLTVT.